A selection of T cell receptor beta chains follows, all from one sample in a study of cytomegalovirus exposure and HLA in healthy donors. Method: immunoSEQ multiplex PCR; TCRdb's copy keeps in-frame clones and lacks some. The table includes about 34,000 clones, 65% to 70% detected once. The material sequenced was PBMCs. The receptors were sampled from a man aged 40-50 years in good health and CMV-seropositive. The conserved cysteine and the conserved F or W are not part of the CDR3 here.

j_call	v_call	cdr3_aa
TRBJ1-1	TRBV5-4	ASSRSLNTEAF
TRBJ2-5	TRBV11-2	ASSRGDRYQETQY
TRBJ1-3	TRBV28	ASSPGTLTGVLGNTIY
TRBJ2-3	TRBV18	ASSRPDSPSTDTQY
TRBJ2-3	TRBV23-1	ASSRVRLAGGRGTQY
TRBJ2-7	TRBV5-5	ASSVTSGSYEQY
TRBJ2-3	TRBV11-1	ASSLGGPDTQY
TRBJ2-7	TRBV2	ASSNLSHLRGYRWTYEQY
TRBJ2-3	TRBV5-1	ASSPRGPVGPQY
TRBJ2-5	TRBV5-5	ASSLGTGGARGDQY
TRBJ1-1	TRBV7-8	ASSPRIPTHTEAF
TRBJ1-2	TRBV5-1	ASSAGGAYGYT
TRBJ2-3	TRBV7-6	ASSRGLAGRISTDTQY
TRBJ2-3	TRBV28	ASSPGQFSTDTQY
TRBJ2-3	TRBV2	ASSVSRSTDTQY
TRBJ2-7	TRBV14	ASSLGTGDAYEQY
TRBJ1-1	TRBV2	ASSSRAGNTEAF
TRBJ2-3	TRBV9	ASSVARAGDTQY
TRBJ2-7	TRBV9	ASSRAGGTGSEQY
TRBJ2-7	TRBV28	ASETGSSSYEQY
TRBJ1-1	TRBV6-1	ASSEAIYEIGGLNTEAF
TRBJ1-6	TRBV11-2	ASSLMGAPRDSPLH
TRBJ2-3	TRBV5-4	ASSLAVAGAFTDTQY
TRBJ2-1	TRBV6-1	ASSTGLAGDEQF
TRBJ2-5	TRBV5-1	ASSSGTLETQY
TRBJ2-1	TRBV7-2	ASSLDPSYNEQF
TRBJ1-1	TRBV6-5	ASSYDGTGVGTEAF
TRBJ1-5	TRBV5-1	ASSLEGANQPQH
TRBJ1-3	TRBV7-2	ASSQRDRVSGNTIY
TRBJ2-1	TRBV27	ASSFRAGSHNEQF
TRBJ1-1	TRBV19	ASSATQGSTEAF
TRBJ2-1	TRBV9	ASSVATLDNEQF
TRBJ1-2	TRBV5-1	ASSYTQGSYGYT
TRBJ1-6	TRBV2	ASSADRLNSPLH
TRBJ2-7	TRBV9	ASSVGQGLSSYEQY
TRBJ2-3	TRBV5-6	ASSRTASDTQY
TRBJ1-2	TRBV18	ASSPQETGGVGYT
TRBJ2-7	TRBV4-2	ASSQASSGGAYEQY
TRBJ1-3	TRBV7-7	ASSLGQTPFLDTIY
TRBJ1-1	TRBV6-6	ASSLTGSEAF
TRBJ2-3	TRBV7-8	ASSLTAGQGSSSTDTQY
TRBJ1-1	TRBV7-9	ASSLGRTGMNTEAF
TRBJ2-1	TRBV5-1	ASSLGTGYNEQF
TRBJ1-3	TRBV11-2	ASRGQSGNTIY
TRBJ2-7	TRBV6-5	ASSYSRQGGYEQY
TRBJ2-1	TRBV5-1	ASSLAPGLSYNEQF
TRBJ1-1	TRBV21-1	ASSKVSGTGANTEAF
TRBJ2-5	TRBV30	AWSGGGRFQETQY
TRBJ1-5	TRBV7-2	ASSDRGRNQPQH
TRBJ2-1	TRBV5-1	ASSWLDRGVNEQF
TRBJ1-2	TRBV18	ASRQGADGYT
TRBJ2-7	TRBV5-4	ASSFPTGLASNEQY